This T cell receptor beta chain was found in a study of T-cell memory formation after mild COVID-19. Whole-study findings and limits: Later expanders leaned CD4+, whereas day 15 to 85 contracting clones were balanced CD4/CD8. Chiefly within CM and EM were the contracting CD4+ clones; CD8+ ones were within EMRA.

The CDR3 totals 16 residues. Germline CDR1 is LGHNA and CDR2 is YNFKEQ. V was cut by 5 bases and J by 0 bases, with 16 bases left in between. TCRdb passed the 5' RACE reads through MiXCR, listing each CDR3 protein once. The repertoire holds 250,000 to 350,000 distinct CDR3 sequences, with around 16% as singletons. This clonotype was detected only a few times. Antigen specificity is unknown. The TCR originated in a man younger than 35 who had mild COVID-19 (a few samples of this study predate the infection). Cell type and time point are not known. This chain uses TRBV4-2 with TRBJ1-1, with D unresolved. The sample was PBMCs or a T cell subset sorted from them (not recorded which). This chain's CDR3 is CASSKGNGPMNTEAFF. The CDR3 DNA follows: TGTGCCAGCAGCAAAGGAAATGGGCCGATGAACACTGAAGCTTTCTTT.